Detailed here is one TCR beta chain. The antigen this receptor binds is unknown. Base qualities are missing; no much larger clone stands one base away. Whole blood was collected in K2EDTA tubes by collaborating institutions according to the institutions' own protocols. Collaborator samples were shipped for TCRbeta analysis as frozen whole blood, isolated PBMCs, or DNA extracted from either sample type. TCRbeta CDR3 regions were amplified from genomic DNA by means of the immunoSEQ Assay, a bias-controlled multiplex PCR. Per the authors' processing: The number of nucleated cells in each sample was estimated from the amplification of reference gene primers within the assay. To quantify the absolute abundance of each unique TCRbeta CDR3 rearrangement, sequence reads were collapsed and filtered. For each sample, productive Simpson clonality was calculated as the square root of Simpson's diversity index over productive rearrangements. What TCRdb holds here is the immuneACCESS table cut down to in-frame rearrangements. Part of the clones is not present; checked against another copy, under half of the missing clones reflect an unresolved V gene, and the others are unexplained. V, J and clone size reflect that table, while D and trimming were determined from the DNA. The sample profile shows 200,000 to 300,000 clones; about 85% of them were found once. The ten largest account for roughly 7.9% of the sample.

This sample stems from a study of blood T cell repertoires in COVID-19 (dated by TCRdb to the early 2020s). For the wider study: Collaborator samples came from the United States, Italy and Spain and covered acute and convalescent phases of COVID-19. The repertoires were made available in a free public database intended to serve as a resource for research on the immune response to SARS-CoV-2. Where HLA class I and class II types were available, the types were taken from metadata supplied by the sample provider, not from assay-based typing. The sample metadata nearly always contained a de-identified subject ID, COVID-19 status, age in years and sex. Deeply sampled blood TCRbeta repertoires from subjects exposed to, actively infected with, or recovered from COVID-19 were included in the dataset. The prospective study material was composed of cDNA or gDNA derived from T cells, B-cell-depleted T cells, or PBMCs. The samples were drawn from the first 160 participants of the ongoing ImmuneRACE study and from 950 to 1,500 subjects provided by 6 global collaborators.

The CDR3 measures 14 amino acids from cysteine to phenylalanine. Just the 42-base CDR3 DNA is kept, in frame starting at base 1. CDR1 and CDR2, per the germline V gene, are SQVTM and ANQGSEA. The junction carries 13 bases between V and J, which are trimmed by 3 bases and 3 bases respectively. Findings and caveats that apply to the study as a whole: The amount of clinical and demographic metadata varied by source and participant and was provided uncurated.

The sequence came from a woman older than 75 with acute or convalescent COVID-19. The rearranged chain carries TRBV29-1 and TRBJ2-3; the D region possibly corresponds to TRBD2 (6 bases align). The sequenced material came from peripheral blood. The CDR3 protein is CSVEAGGRTDTQYF. The DNA is TGCAGCGTTGAGGCAGGTGGGAGGACAGATACGCAGTATTTT.